Listed below are T cell receptor beta chains from one sample, sequenced in a study of T cell responses to AZD1222 COVID-19 vaccine. The assay was immunoSEQ multiplex PCR, and TCRdb's table has in-frame clones only and misses some. The table includes approximately 120,000 clones, 80% to 90% detected once. This specimen was peripheral blood, taken on day 0 of AZD1222 vaccination. All receptors derive from an adult in good health. CDR3s include the opening cysteine and the closing phenylalanine or tryptophan. The D gene is left open where the match is weak. Expanded clones get a size class; other rows say once, few or many, or leave the size out.

V gene: TRBV2
J gene: TRBJ1-4
D gene: NA
clone size: NA
CDR3 length: 13
CDR3 protein: CASSEEGRGKLFF
CDR3 DNA: TGTGCCAGCAGTGAAGAGGGTCGTGGAAAACTGTTTTTT

V gene: TRBV7-7
J gene: TRBJ2-5
D gene: TRBD2
clone size: NA
CDR3 length: 16
CDR3 protein: CASSLEVGGPVETQYF
CDR3 DNA: TGTGCCAGCAGCTTAGAGGTGGGAGGGCCGGTTGAGACCCAGTACTTC

V gene: TRBV7-3
J gene: TRBJ2-6
D gene: TRBD1
clone size: NA
CDR3 length: 15
CDR3 protein: CASSSTGGWANVLTF
CDR3 DNA: TGTGCCAGCAGCTCCACAGGGGGCTGGGCCAACGTCCTGACTTTC

V gene: TRBV7-9
J gene: TRBJ2-5
D gene: TRBD1
clone size: NA
CDR3 length: 15
CDR3 protein: CASSPSGQGAETQYF
CDR3 DNA: TGTGCCAGCAGCCCCTCGGGACAGGGGGCAGAGACCCAGTACTTC

V gene: TRBV7-9
J gene: TRBJ1-1
D gene: NA
clone size: NA
CDR3 length: 14
CDR3 protein: CASSLGFGDTEAFF
CDR3 DNA: TGTGCCAGCAGCTTAGGATTTGGGGACACTGAAGCTTTCTTT

V gene: TRBV19
J gene: TRBJ2-1
D gene: NA
clone size: NA
CDR3 length: 15
CDR3 protein: CASSIHGSSYNEQFF
CDR3 DNA: TGTGCCAGTAGTATACACGGGAGCTCCTACAATGAGCAGTTCTTC

V gene: TRBV5-1
J gene: TRBJ1-2
D gene: TRBD1
clone size: NA
CDR3 length: 15
CDR3 protein: CASSLDGTAIGGYTF
CDR3 DNA: TGCGCCAGCAGCCTGGACGGGACAGCCATAGGAGGCTACACCTTC

V gene: TRBV27
J gene: TRBJ1-5
D gene: NA
clone size: few
CDR3 length: 14
CDR3 protein: CASSLSYRDQPQHF
CDR3 DNA: TGTGCCAGCAGTTTATCGTATAGGGACCAGCCCCAGCATTTT

V gene: TRBV10-3
J gene: TRBJ2-3
D gene: TRBD2
clone size: NA
CDR3 length: 16
CDR3 protein: CAIPRGGFVGTDTQYF
CDR3 DNA: TGTGCCATTCCTCGGGGGGGCTTCGTGGGCACAGATACGCAGTATTTT

V gene: TRBV19
J gene: TRBJ1-6
D gene: NA
clone size: few
CDR3 length: 16
CDR3 protein: CASSMGSRPYNSPLHF
CDR3 DNA: TGTGCCAGTAGTATGGGAAGCAGGCCGTATAATTCACCCCTCCACTTT

V gene: TRBV6-5
J gene: TRBJ2-7
D gene: NA
clone size: once
CDR3 length: 13
CDR3 protein: CASTPPGSYEQYF
CDR3 DNA: TGTGCCAGCACTCCCCCGGGTTCGTACGAGCAGTACTTC

V gene: TRBV13
J gene: TRBJ1-2
D gene: NA
clone size: NA
CDR3 length: 11
CDR3 protein: CASSLAGGYTF
CDR3 DNA: TGTGCCAGCAGCTTAGCCGGTGGCTACACCTTC

V gene: TRBV14
J gene: TRBJ2-1
D gene: NA
clone size: NA
CDR3 length: 13
CDR3 protein: CASNRGGYYEQFF
CDR3 DNA: TGTGCCAGCAACAGGGGGGGGTATTATGAGCAGTTCTTC

V gene: TRBV20-1
J gene: TRBJ1-2
D gene: NA
clone size: NA
CDR3 length: 11
CDR3 protein: CSGTWGHGYTF
CDR3 DNA: TGCAGTGGAACTTGGGGACATGGCTACACCTTC